The rows below give T cell receptor beta chains drawn from one sample of a study of blood T cell repertoires in COVID-19. Measured with immunoSEQ multiplex PCR; TCRdb has only the in-frame clones, and not every one. This sample has 130,000 to 150,000 clones, with around 79% found just once. The specimen was peripheral blood. The receptors come from a woman aged 70-85 years with COVID-19, enrolled during active disease. CDR3s include the opening cysteine and the closing phenylalanine or tryptophan. Each record gives: D gene, J gene, clone size, V gene, CDR3 protein, CDR3 DNA. The D gene is left open where the match is weak. Where a row states a size, it is once, few, many or the class of an expanded clone; other rows omit it.

D gene: TRBD2; J gene: TRBJ2-5; clone size: -; V gene: TRBV7-2; CDR3 protein: CASSLDGGASKTQYF; CDR3 DNA: TGTGCCAGCAGCTTAGACGGGGGGGCCTCGAAGACCCAGTACTTC
D gene: -; J gene: TRBJ1-1; clone size: -; V gene: TRBV7-9; CDR3 protein: CASSPSQGRDTEAFF; CDR3 DNA: TGTGCCAGCAGCCCGTCCCAGGGTCGGGACACTGAAGCTTTCTTT
D gene: -; J gene: TRBJ1-2; clone size: -; V gene: TRBV5-6; CDR3 protein: CAGRQINYGYTF; CDR3 DNA: TGTGCCGGCAGGCAGATCAACTATGGCTACACCTTC
D gene: -; J gene: TRBJ1-1; clone size: once; V gene: TRBV7-2; CDR3 protein: CASSSPPVNTEAFF; CDR3 DNA: TGTGCCAGCAGCTCCCCCCCCGTGAACACTGAAGCTTTCTTT
D gene: TRBD1; J gene: TRBJ1-1; clone size: -; V gene: TRBV24-1; CDR3 protein: CATSPGGQGKPEAFF; CDR3 DNA: TGTGCCACCAGTCCCGGTGGACAGGGGAAACCTGAAGCTTTCTTT
D gene: TRBD1; J gene: TRBJ1-2; clone size: -; V gene: TRBV27; CDR3 protein: CASSLRQGYGYTF; CDR3 DNA: TGTGCCAGCAGTTTGAGACAGGGGTATGGCTACACCTTC
D gene: -; J gene: TRBJ1-5; clone size: -; V gene: TRBV3-1/TRBV3-2; CDR3 protein: CASSLGGSSNQPQHF; CDR3 DNA: TGTGCCAGCAGCCTGGGCGGGAGCTCGAATCAGCCCCAGCATTTT
D gene: -; J gene: TRBJ2-6; clone size: -; V gene: TRBV19; CDR3 protein: CASSIGSSSGANVLTF; CDR3 DNA: TGTGCCAGTAGTATAGGCAGTTCTTCTGGGGCCAACGTCCTGACTTTC
D gene: TRBD1; J gene: TRBJ2-1; clone size: -; V gene: TRBV7-2; CDR3 protein: CASRERQGSTYNEQFF; CDR3 DNA: TGTGCCAGCAGAGAAAGACAGGGGAGCACCTACAATGAGCAGTTCTTC
D gene: -; J gene: TRBJ1-3; clone size: -; V gene: TRBV5-8; CDR3 protein: CASSWRGNTIYF; CDR3 DNA: TGTGCCAGCAGTTGGCGGGGAAACACCATATATTTT
D gene: TRBD2; J gene: TRBJ2-3; clone size: -; V gene: TRBV19; CDR3 protein: CASKQRGASTDTQYF; CDR3 DNA: TGTGCCAGTAAGCAGCGGGGGGCTAGCACAGATACGCAGTATTTT
D gene: TRBD1; J gene: TRBJ2-1; clone size: -; V gene: TRBV19; CDR3 protein: CASSRDRVTNEQFF; CDR3 DNA: TGTGCCAGTAGTCGGGACAGGGTAACCAATGAGCAGTTCTTC
D gene: TRBD1; J gene: TRBJ1-1; clone size: few; V gene: TRBV7-2; CDR3 protein: CASSFHSGGISSEAFF; CDR3 DNA: TGTGCCAGCAGCTTCCACTCAGGGGGTATTAGCTCTGAAGCTTTCTTT
D gene: -; J gene: TRBJ2-2; clone size: -; V gene: TRBV5-1; CDR3 protein: CASSLVSSFSGELFF; CDR3 DNA: TGCGCCAGCAGCTTGGTATCTAGTTTCTCCGGGGAGCTGTTTTTT
D gene: TRBD2; J gene: TRBJ2-1; clone size: few; V gene: TRBV9; CDR3 protein: CASSVEVSGGIYNEQFF; CDR3 DNA: TGTGCCAGCAGCGTAGAGGTTAGCGGGGGCATCTACAATGAGCAGTTCTTC
D gene: TRBD2; J gene: TRBJ2-4; clone size: -; V gene: TRBV5-6; CDR3 protein: CASSLLSGDKNIQYF; CDR3 DNA: TGTGCCAGCAGCTTATTGAGCGGGGACAAAAACATTCAGTACTTC
D gene: -; J gene: TRBJ1-2; clone size: once; V gene: TRBV27; CDR3 protein: CASSWGVDYGYTF; CDR3 DNA: TGTGCCAGCAGCTGGGGGGTTGACTATGGCTACACCTTC
D gene: TRBD1; J gene: TRBJ2-7; clone size: -; V gene: TRBV10-3; CDR3 protein: CAISEGQAYEQYF; CDR3 DNA: TGTGCCATCAGTGAGGGACAGGCCTACGAGCAGTACTTC